The rows below give T cell receptor beta chains drawn from one sample of a study of T cell changes during pregnancy in multiple sclerosis. The table came from immunoSEQ multiplex PCR; TCRdb's copy has only in-frame clones and leaves some out. The repertoire consists of some 76,000 clones, with about nine tenths occurring once and the leading ten covering roughly 0.29%. The material was CD4+ T cells from peripheral blood mononuclear cells, obtained after pregnancy. Source of these receptors: a female donor with multiple sclerosis, enrolled in a pregnancy study. CDR3s include the opening cysteine and the closing phenylalanine or tryptophan. D genes are given only for firm matches. Only some rows state a clone size, as once, few, many or a class for expanded clones.

TRBJ1-1 | . | TRBV25-1 | TRBD1 | TGTGCCAGCAGAAACGACAGGGCTCTACCTGAAGCTTTCTTT | CASRNDRALPEAFF
TRBJ1-2 | . | TRBV2 | TRBD1 | TGTGCCAGCGGCACAGGGGGCTTGGACTATGGCTACACCTTC | CASGTGGLDYGYTF
TRBJ2-3 | . | TRBV19 | . | TGTGCCAGTAGTATAGCCTTTTCTATCACAGATACGCAGTATTTT | CASSIAFSITDTQYF
TRBJ2-5 | . | TRBV4-2 | TRBD2 | TGTGCCAGCAGCAGCGGGGACGTTCAAGAGACCCAGTACTTC | CASSSGDVQETQYF
TRBJ2-2 | . | TRBV7-9 | TRBD1 | TGTGCCAGCAGCTCGACAGGGTTCCGCAACACCGGGGAGCTGTTTTTT | CASSSTGFRNTGELFF
TRBJ1-3 | . | TRBV19 | . | TGTGCCAGTAGTATCAGGAACTCTGGAAACACCATATATTTT | CASSIRNSGNTIYF
TRBJ2-5 | few | TRBV27 | TRBD2 | TGTGCCAGCAGTGGCGTCGGGGGGGCTGGGGAGACCCAGTACTTC | CASSGVGGAGETQYF
TRBJ1-2 | . | TRBV11-2 | TRBD1 | TGTGCCAGCAGCTCCATTAGACAGGGGGCTTCTAACTATGGCTACACCTTC | CASSSIRQGASNYGYTF
TRBJ1-1 | . | TRBV6-5 | . | TGTGCCAGCAGCTTTACAGGGCGCAGTGAAGCTTTCTTT | CASSFTGRSEAFF
TRBJ2-1 | . | TRBV7-6 | . | TGTGCCAGCAGCTTAGGGTCGGATGAGCAGTTCTTC | CASSLGSDEQFF
TRBJ2-2 | . | TRBV7-9 | TRBD2 | TGTGCCAGCAGCAGCCGGGCCTCGGGCGGGAGGGCCTTGTCCGGGGAGCTGTTTTTT | CASSSRASGGRALSGELFF
TRBJ1-2 | . | TRBV25-1 | . | TGTGCCAGCAGTGAACCAGGGTTGGACTATGGCTACACCTTC | CASSEPGLDYGYTF
TRBJ2-3 | . | TRBV6-1 | . | TGTGCCAGCAGACGGGTGGCAGATACGCAGTATTTT | CASRRVADTQYF
TRBJ2-5 | . | TRBV5-6 | . | TGTGCCAGCAGACCAACAGGGTTTCGTGAGACCCAGTACTTC | CASRPTGFRETQYF
TRBJ1-1 | . | TRBV5-1 | . | TGCGCCAGCAGCTTCCAGGGTCGAGGAACTGAAGCTTTCTTT | CASSFQGRGTEAFF
TRBJ2-1 | . | TRBV11-2 | . | TGTGCCAGCAGCCCCGCTACAGGCAGTTTGGGTAATGAGCAGTTCTTC | CASSPATGSLGNEQFF
TRBJ2-2 | few | TRBV4-1 | TRBD1 | TGCGCCAGCAGCCTCCGACAGGGTTACACCGGGGAGCTGTTTTTT | CASSLRQGYTGELFF
TRBJ2-5 | . | TRBV5-4 | TRBD1 | TGTGCCAGCGGCAGCGACAGGGTAGAGACCCAGTACTTC | CASGSDRVETQYF
TRBJ1-2 | . | TRBV23-1 | . | TGCGCCAGCAGTCAATCCTCCGGGGGGGAAGCGGGCTACACCTTC | CASSQSSGGEAGYTF
TRBJ2-2 | . | TRBV18 | . | TGTGCCAGCTCATCCGGACAGGGAGGGACCGGGGAGCTGTTTTTT | CASSSGQGGTGELFF
TRBJ1-1 | . | TRBV7-9 | TRBD1 | TGTGCCAGCAGCTTGACAGGGATATGGACTGAAGCTTTCTTT | CASSLTGIWTEAFF
TRBJ1-4 | . | TRBV27 | TRBD1 | TGTGCCAGCAGCCGAAGACAGGGCGGTGAAAAACTGTTTTTT | CASSRRQGGEKLFF
TRBJ2-3 | once | TRBV7-7 | TRBD2 | TGTGCCAGCAGCTTCGGGGGGATTCAAGATACGCAGTATTTT | CASSFGGIQDTQYF
TRBJ1-4 | . | TRBV29-1 | . | TGCAGCGTTGTGGGCATTAATGAAAAACTGTTTTTT | CSVVGINEKLFF
TRBJ1-1 | . | TRBV6-5 | TRBD1 | TGTGCCAGCAACCGACAGGGGGTAAAGACTGAAGCTTTCTTT | CASNRQGVKTEAFF
TRBJ1-1 | . | TRBV5-4 | . | TGTGCCAGCAGCTTGTCCAGGAACACTGAAGCTTTCTTT | CASSLSRNTEAFF
TRBJ2-2 | . | TRBV2 | . | TGTGCCAGCAGTGAGGGCAGGGTGTCCGGGGAGCTGTTTTTT | CASSEGRVSGELFF
TRBJ2-2 | . | TRBV5-6 | TRBD2 | TGTGCCAGCAGCTTTAACGCGGGGGGACGCACCGGGGAGCTGTTTTTT | CASSFNAGGRTGELFF
TRBJ2-2 | . | TRBV5-1 | . | TGCGCCAGCAGCTTGGTGGTGGGCCCCGGGGAGCTGTTTTTT | CASSLVVGPGELFF
TRBJ2-7 | . | TRBV10-3 | TRBD2 | TGTGCCATCAGAGGACTAGCATTGAACTACGAGCAGTACTTC | CAIRGLALNYEQYF
TRBJ2-1 | . | TRBV6-1 | . | TGTGCCAGCAGGGTAGCGTCTTCCTACAATGAGCAGTTCTTC | CASRVASSYNEQFF
TRBJ2-7 | . | TRBV19 | TRBD2 | TGTGCCAGTAGTTCGGGACTAGCGGAGAGCTCCTACGAGCAGTACTTC | CASSSGLAESSYEQYF
TRBJ2-7 | . | TRBV9 | . | TGTGCCAGCAGCGTAGAAGGGGGGAGGGAGAAGGGCGAGCAGTACTTC | CASSVEGGREKGEQYF
TRBJ2-7 | . | TRBV11-2 | . | TGTGCCAGCAGCCCGCTGGGCCCCGGGGCCTACGAGCAGTACTTC | CASSPLGPGAYEQYF
TRBJ1-1 | . | TRBV10-3 | . | TGTGCCATCCAGGCAGGTCGGAACGTTTTGAACACTGAAGCTTTCTTT | CAIQAGRNVLNTEAFF
TRBJ2-2 | . | TRBV7-2 | . | TGTGCCAGCAGCTTAGGGACACGGGTCGGGGAGCTGTTTTTT | CASSLGTRVGELFF
TRBJ1-4 | . | TRBV6-5 | TRBD1 | TGTGCCAGCAGTTATAACAGGGGTAATGAAAAACTGTTTTTT | CASSYNRGNEKLFF
TRBJ2-1 | once | TRBV4-2 | . | TGTGCCAGCAGCCAAGATCACGTTAGCTCCTACAATGAGCAGTTCTTC | CASSQDHVSSYNEQFF
TRBJ1-3 | . | TRBV18 | TRBD1 | TGTGCCAGCTCACCATCCCAGGGGGACACCATATATTTT | CASSPSQGDTIYF
TRBJ2-7 | . | TRBV5-4 | . | TGTGCCAGCAGCTTGTACGGCTACGAGCAGTACTTC | CASSLYGYEQYF
TRBJ1-4 | . | TRBV11-2 | TRBD1 | TGTGCCAGCAGCTCGGACAGGGCTAATGAAAAACTGTTTTTT | CASSSDRANEKLFF
TRBJ2-5 | . | TRBV27 | TRBD1 | TGTGCCAGCAGTTTAAGGACAGGGGGCGGAGGAGAGACCCAGTACTTC | CASSLRTGGGGETQYF
TRBJ2-5 | . | TRBV5-1 | TRBD2 | TGCGCCAGCAGCTTTGGTCTAGCGGGAGTGGTACAAGAGACCCAGTACTTC | CASSFGLAGVVQETQYF
TRBJ1-1 | . | TRBV5-1 | . | TGCGCCAGCAATAAGGCGGGGGGCCCTGAAGCTTTCTTT | CASNKAGGPEAFF
TRBJ2-6 | . | TRBV27 | . | TGTGCCAGCAGGTCTAGGGGGGCCAACGTCCTGACTTTC | CASRSRGANVLTF
TRBJ2-1 | . | TRBV19 | TRBD2 | TGTGCCAGTACAAAGGAAGCGGGAAGCTCCTACAATGAGCAGTTCTTC | CASTKEAGSSYNEQFF
TRBJ2-7 | . | TRBV10-1 | . | TGCGCCAGGGTCCCCAGCGTCCCCTACGAGCAGTACTTC | CARVPSVPYEQYF
TRBJ1-5 | . | TRBV18 | TRBD1 | TGTGCCAGCTCATCAAGCACAGGGGCGGGAGGTCAGCCCCAGCATTTT | CASSSSTGAGGQPQHF
TRBJ1-1 | . | TRBV18 | . | TGTGCCAGCTCACGGGGCAGCCAGAACACTGAAGCTTTCTTT | CASSRGSQNTEAFF
TRBJ2-1 | . | TRBV19 | TRBD2 | TGTGCCAGTATGGGTAGCGGGGGGTCGAGCTCCTACAATGAGCAGTTCTTC | CASMGSGGSSSYNEQFF
TRBJ2-1 | . | TRBV5-1 | . | TGCGCCAGCAGCTTAACTTTAATCGGAACAGGGTCCCCTGGTGAGCAGTTCTTC | CASSLTLIGTGSPGEQFF
TRBJ2-1 | . | TRBV7-3 | TRBD1 | TGTGCCAGCAGCCCGTCAGGGGGCTCCGGCGATGAGCAGTTCTTC | CASSPSGGSGDEQFF
TRBJ2-5 | . | TRBV4-1 | TRBD2 | TGCGCCAGCAGCCAACCCGGCGGGAGAGAGACCCAGTACTTC | CASSQPGGRETQYF
TRBJ2-7 | . | TRBV5-1 | TRBD2 | TGCGCCAGCAGCTTGGAGGTGACTAGCGGGAGGTCCTACGAGCAGTACTTC | CASSLEVTSGRSYEQYF
TRBJ1-1 | . | TRBV20-1 | . | TGCAGTGCTAACCCGAAGGGGGAAGCTTTCTTT | CSANPKGEAFF